This record covers a single T cell receptor beta chain. The antigen remains undetermined. CDR1 is SGDLS, CDR2 YYNGEE, per germline. The V and J ends lost 4 bases and 6 bases respectively, with 11 bases between them. This CDR3 region has 13 residues. The record originates from a study of beta chain features in type 1 diabetes. Study information: Sorted cell examination encompassed about 110,000,000 cells across all samples.

cDNA synthesis used the whole RNA isolate, giving expressed TCRB sequences. TCRdb's copy holds only in-frame clones and misses some; the assay was immunoSEQ multiplex PCR. The sample carries hundreds of thousands of clones, roughly 14% recorded once. Study findings and constraints: Still unanswered here is whether HLA type influences TCRB rearrangement.

This sequence joins TRBV9 and TRBJ2-4; tentative D call: TRBD2 (5 bases). This receptor was taken from a man between 25 and 39 years old in good health. The specimen sequenced was naive CD4+ T cells from blood. The CDR3 nucleotides read TGTGCCAGCAGCCCTTCCCGGGGAAACATTCAGTACTTC. Residues: CASSPSRGNIQYF.